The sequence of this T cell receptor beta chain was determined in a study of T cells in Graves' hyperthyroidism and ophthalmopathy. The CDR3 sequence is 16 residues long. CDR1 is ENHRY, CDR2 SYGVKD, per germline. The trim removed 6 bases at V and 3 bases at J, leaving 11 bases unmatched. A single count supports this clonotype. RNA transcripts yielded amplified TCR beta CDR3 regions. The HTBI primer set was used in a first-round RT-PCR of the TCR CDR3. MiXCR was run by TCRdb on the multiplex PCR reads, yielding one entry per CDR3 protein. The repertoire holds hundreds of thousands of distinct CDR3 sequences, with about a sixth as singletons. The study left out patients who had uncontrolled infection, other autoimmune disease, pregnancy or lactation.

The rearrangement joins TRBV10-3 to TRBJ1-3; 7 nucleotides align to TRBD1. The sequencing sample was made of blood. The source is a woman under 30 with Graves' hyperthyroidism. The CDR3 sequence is CAISPGTASSGNTIYF. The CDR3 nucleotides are TGTGCCATCAGCCCCGGGACAGCCTCGAGTGGAAACACCATATATTTT.